This entry lists 28 T cell receptor beta chains sequenced from one sample in a study of blood T cell repertoires in COVID-19. Repertoires were generated with immunoSEQ multiplex PCR, while TCRdb's copy carries only in-frame clones and drops some. The sample shows 350,000 or so clones, around nine tenths of them seen only once. The sample consisted of peripheral blood. The receptors here all came from a woman in her sixties with COVID-19, enrolled during active disease.

The chain recombines TRBV7-6 with TRBJ2-5, with TRBD2 matching 16 bases. This CDR3 region has 17 residues. With 5 bases clipped from V and 1 base from J, the junction kept 4 bases outside the gene matches. CDR1 is SGHVS, CDR2 FNYEAQ, per germline. CDR3 sequence: CASSHGTSGGAQETQYF. The CDR3 region has the DNA TGTGCCAGCAGCCATGGGACTAGCGGGGGGGCCCAAGAGACCCAGTACTTC.

The chain is built from TRBV2 and TRBJ1-6; 9 positions agree with TRBD1. Germline loops: CDR1 SNHLY, CDR2 FYNNEI. The V and J ends lost 4 bases and 9 bases, in that order; junction bases with no gene match: 4. The CDR3 has 14 residues. The CDR3 loop is CASSAGQGGSPLHF. The CDR3 coding sequence is TGTGCCAGCAGTGCGGGACAGGGAGGTTCACCCCTCCACTTT.

V and J are TRBV7-2 and TRBJ2-2; 8 bases agree with TRBD1. After removal of 4 bases from V and 8 bases from J, the junction contained 9 bases not matched to a gene. CDR1 and CDR2 (germline): SGHTA, FQGNSA. This CDR3 is 15 amino acids long. The CDR3 loop is CASSSTGEVAGELFF. CDR3 sequence (DNA): TGTGCCAGCAGCTCGACAGGGGAAGTTGCTGGGGAGCTGTTTTTT.

The rearrangement links TRBV28 to TRBJ2-4; possible D gene TRBD2, 5 bases. Trimming left V 4 bases short and J 0 bases short, with 10 bases between. Germline lookup yields CDR1 MDHEN and CDR2 SYDVKM. This CDR3 is 15 amino acids long. CDR3 sequence: CASSSAAVAKNIQYF. The CDR3 nucleotides are TGTGCCAGCAGTTCAGCGGCAGTAGCCAAAAACATTCAGTACTTC.

The rearrangement links TRBV5-4 to TRBJ1-2; the match to TRBD1 covers 8 bases. Trimming at V came to 5 bases and at J to 4 bases, leaving 10 bases not matched to a gene. CDR3 size: 15 residues. Looked up from germline, CDR1 is SGHNT and CDR2 is YYREEE (reference sequence). The CDR3, as DNA: TGTGCCAGCAGACCCTTGGACAGGGCCGTCTATGGCTACACCTTC. It codes for CASRPLDRAVYGYTF.

This sequence joins TRBV3-1 (or the pseudogene TRBV3-2) and TRBJ1-1; 10 nucleotides agree with TRBD1. V was pared by 3 bases and J by 11 bases, with 9 bases of the junction left unmatched. The length of the CDR3 is 14 residues. Germline loops: CDR1 LGHDT, CDR2 YNNKEL (reference sequence). In nucleotides, the CDR3 is TGTGCCAGCAGCCAGCGGGACAGGGGATCTTGGGCTTTCTTT. Its protein is CASSQRDRGSWAFF.

The chain couples TRBV3-1 (or the pseudogene TRBV3-2) to TRBJ1-1; D is undetermined. Germline CDR1 and CDR2: LGHDT and YNNKEL (reference sequence). The CDR3 sequence is 15 residues long. V was trimmed by 1 base and J by 0 bases, leaving 9 bases between them. CDR3 region: CASSQGSILNTEAFF. In nucleotides, the CDR3 is TGTGCCAGCAGCCAAGGGTCTATTCTGAACACTGAAGCTTTCTTT.

V and J are TRBV15 and TRBJ1-5, with 7 bases identical to TRBD1. The CDR3 has 15 amino acids. Germline V gives CDR1 LNHNV, CDR2 YYDKDF (reference sequence). The junction had 9 bases not matched to a gene; V was cut back by 5 bases and J by 5 bases. Here the CDR3 reads CATSDRTGVDQPQHF. The CDR3, as DNA: TGTGCCACCAGCGACAGAACAGGGGTGGATCAGCCCCAGCATTTT.

The chain uses TRBV4-1 and TRBJ1-2; 10 nucleotides match TRBD1. CDR3 length: 17 residues. Looked up from germline, CDR1 is MGHRA and CDR2 is YSYEKL. The V gene end was trimmed by 6 bases and the J gene end by 5 bases; junction bases not matched to a gene: 15. This CDR3 is CASRLVGQGRLGYGYTF. CDR3 sequence (DNA): TGCGCCAGCAGACTTGTGGGACAGGGGCGATTAGGGTATGGCTACACCTTC.

The chain links TRBV18 to TRBJ1-2, with 7 nucleotides matching TRBD1. With V trimmed by 0 bases and J by 4 bases, 8 bases remained unmatched. Germline CDR1 KGHSH, CDR2 LQKENI. The CDR3 extends over 16 amino acids. The CDR3 protein is CASSPPEDRISYGYTF. In nucleotides, the CDR3 is TGTGCCAGCTCACCACCCGAGGACAGGATTAGCTATGGCTACACCTTC.

The gene calls are TRBV28 and TRBJ1-2; the D gene is possibly TRBD1 (5 bases). The CDR3 runs 13 residues. The V gene lost 6 bases and the J gene lost 4 bases, with 12 bases spanning the gap. CDR1 and CDR2 (germline): MDHEN, SYDVKM. CDR3 sequence: CASSSLGGYGYTF. CDR3 sequence (DNA): TGTGCCAGCAGCTCACTCGGGGGCTATGGCTACACCTTC.

The chain's CDR3 is CASRHTGSWEQFF. CDR3 coding DNA: TGTGCCAGCAGGCATACAGGTTCCTGGGAGCAGTTCTTC. The chain combines TRBV13 with TRBJ2-1; D is perhaps TRBD1 (5 bases). Germline assignment: CDR1 PRHDT and CDR2 FYEKMQ (reference sequence). The CDR3 has 13 amino acids. V lost 6 bases and J 10 bases, leaving 16 bases between the germline ends.

This chain links TRBV7-9 with TRBJ1-1, with D perhaps TRBD1 (6 bases). The germline gives CDR1 SEHNR, CDR2 FQNEAQ (reference sequence). The CDR3 is 13 residues long. V lost 1 base and J lost 4, with 7 bases in between. CDR3 sequence (DNA): TGTGCCAGCAGCTTAGGGACAGCCACTGAAGCTTTCTTT. Translated: CASSLGTATEAFF.

The J gene is TRBJ2-5, the V gene TRBV7-9, with TRBD2 as a possible D gene (6 bases). V was shortened by 7 bases and J by 5 bases, with 17 bases between the two germline ends. The germline V gene encodes CDR1 SEHNR and CDR2 FQNEAQ (reference sequence). The CDR3 loop spans 14 amino acids. The CDR3 is CASTLAGGRETQYF. Written as DNA, the CDR3 is TGTGCCAGCACCCTAGCCGGGGGTAGGGAGACCCAGTACTTC.

Only one count was recorded for this clone. The sample holds other DNA sequences that translate to the same CDR3. The chain employs TRBV18 and TRBJ2-3; weak D call: TRBD2 (6 bases). The CDR3 extends over 15 amino acids. With 1 base removed from V and 3 bases from J, the gap between germline ends came to 11 bases. CDR1 and CDR2 from the germline V gene are KGHSH and LQKENI. In DNA, the CDR3 is TGTGCCAGCTCACCACTGGGGGGAGGAACAGATACGCAGTATTTT. Translating gives CASSPLGGGTDTQYF.

The chain uses TRBV5-5 and TRBJ1-1; 7 bases map to TRBD1. CDR1 is SGHKS, CDR2 YYEKEE, per germline (reference sequence). V was clipped by 2 bases and J by 1 base; unmatched bases: 5. CDR3 length: 15 amino acids. The CDR3 here is CASSFTGVPNTEAFF. CDR3 nucleotides: TGTGCCAGCAGCTTCACAGGGGTTCCGAACACTGAAGCTTTCTTT.

This clone was seen a single time. The chain uses TRBV11-3 and TRBJ1-5, with D perhaps TRBD1 (5 bases). The germline V gene encodes CDR1 SGHNT and CDR2 YENEEA. The V end lost 1 base, the J end lost 0 bases, and 7 bases lay between the germline ends. The CDR3 runs 15 residues. CDR3 in DNA: TGTGCCAGCAGCTTAGGGGGGGTTAGCAATCAGCCCCAGCATTTT. Its translation: CASSLGGVSNQPQHF.

The chain joins TRBV28 to TRBJ1-2, with 9 bases that match TRBD1. V trimming: 6 bases; J trimming: 8 bases; junction bases outside the gene matches: 10. The CDR3 loop spans 14 amino acids. CDR1 is MDHEN, CDR2 SYDVKM, per germline. This chain's CDR3 is CASRGTGSRRGYTF. The CDR3 nucleotides are TGTGCCAGCAGGGGGACAGGGTCCCGGCGAGGCTACACCTTC.

The V and J genes are TRBV19 and TRBJ1-6; 8 bases fit TRBD1. The CDR3 is 14 residues long. CDR1 is LNHDA, CDR2 SQIVND, per germline (reference sequence). V shed 8 bases, J shed 7 bases, and the junction held 7 bases outside the gene matches. The CDR3 DNA reads TGTGCCAGTTCGACAGGGGACGTCAATTCACCCCTCCACTTT. This sequence encodes CASSTGDVNSPLHF. Supplemented by reference TRBV19 and TRBJ1-6, the full variable domain reads DGGITQSPKYLFRKEGQNVTLSCEQNLNHDAMYWYRQDPGQGLRLIYYSQIVNDFQKGDIAEGYSVSREKKESFPLTVTSAQKNPTAFYLCASSTGDVNSPLHFGNGTRLTVT.

V and J are TRBV3-1 (or the pseudogene TRBV3-2) and TRBJ2-7, with a tentative D call TRBD2 (5 bases). Trimming left V 3 bases short and J 5 bases short, with 8 bases between. Germline V lookup: CDR1 LGHDT, CDR2 YNNKEL (reference sequence). CDR3 length: 12 amino acids. CDR3 sequence reads: CASSHGVHEQYF. CDR3 DNA sequence: TGTGCCAGCAGCCACGGGGTGCACGAGCAGTACTTC.

The V and J genes are TRBV11-2 and TRBJ1-3; D unclear. CDR3 length: 13 residues. Germline assignment: CDR1 SGHAT and CDR2 FQNNGV. Trimming removed 4 bases from V and 6 bases from J, with 10 bases in between. CDR3 sequence: CASSSSLSNTIYF. The CDR3 bases are TGTGCCAGCAGCTCCTCTCTCTCAAACACCATATATTTT.

As concerns this clone: Different DNA sequences within this sample yield the same CDR3. The chain is built from TRBV5-1 and TRBJ2-5; D perhaps matches TRBD2 (6 bases). Germline values: CDR1 SGHRS, CDR2 YFSETQ. The CDR3 runs 13 residues. V lost 2 bases, J lost 2 bases, and 7 bases lay in between. This CDR3 is CASSLSGQETQYF. CDR3 coding DNA: TGCGCCAGCAGCTTAAGCGGGCAAGAGACCCAGTACTTC.

V gene TRBV14 combines with J gene TRBJ1-3; D is possibly TRBD1 (6 bases). Trimming pared 2 bases from V and 0 bases from J, leaving 11 bases between. Germline CDR1 reads SGHDN; CDR2 reads FVKESK. CDR3 length: 16 amino acids. The CDR3 DNA is TGTGCCAGCAGCCAACTGACAGGATACTCTGGAAACACCATATATTTT. This sequence encodes CASSQLTGYSGNTIYF.

The V and J genes are TRBV5-1 and TRBJ1-3; D gene unclear. Trimming stripped 4 bases from V and 2 bases from J, with 13 bases between. Germline values: CDR1 SGHRS, CDR2 YFSETQ. The length of the CDR3 is 15 residues. The DNA of the CDR3 is TGCGCCAGCAGCCCGACCCTAACAGCTGGAAACACCATATATTTT. It codes for CASSPTLTAGNTIYF.

The chain is built from TRBV19 and TRBJ2-7; 7 bases are shared with TRBD1. The V gene end was trimmed by 5 bases and the J gene end by 6 bases; junction bases not matched to a gene: 13. This CDR3 is built from 15 residues. CDR1 is LNHDA, CDR2 SQIVND, per germline (reference sequence). CDR3: CASSRGQRLPSEQYF. CDR3 DNA: TGTGCCAGTAGTCGGGGACAGCGCTTACCCTCCGAGCAGTACTTC.

This rearrangement joins TRBV28 to TRBJ1-2; maybe TRBD1 (6 bases). Germline-derived CDR1 and CDR2 are MDHEN and SYDVKM. Deletions cut 2 bases from V and 5 bases from J, with 15 bases between. The CDR3 has 15 residues. The CDR3 nucleotides read TGTGCCAGCAGTTTACCCCGACAGGCAAGGTATGGCTACACCTTC. Its translation is CASSLPRQARYGYTF.

The chain recombines TRBV6-5 with TRBJ1-5; D is unresolved. The CDR3 covers 14 residues. CDR1 and CDR2 (germline): MNHEY, SVGAGI. Trimming cost V 0 bases and J 4 bases, with 7 bases left between them. The CDR3 sequence: CASSYSGVNQPQHF. CDR3 DNA sequence: TGTGCCAGCAGTTACTCGGGAGTAAATCAGCCCCAGCATTTT.

The CDR3 is CASSKDRGGTYEQYF. The CDR3 region has the DNA TGTGCCAGCAGCAAAGATAGGGGAGGCACCTACGAGCAGTACTTC. The chain has TRBV13 and TRBJ2-7, with D maybe TRBD2 (6 bases). The CDR3 runs to 15 residues. V was cut by 5 bases and J by 2 bases, with 16 bases left in between. Per the germline V gene, CDR1 is PRHDT and CDR2 is FYEKMQ (reference sequence). Filled out from reference TRBV13 and TRBJ2-7, the complete variable domain reads AAGVIQSPRHLIKEKRETATLKCYPIPRHDTVYWYQQGPGQDPQFLISFYEKMQSDKGSIPDRFSAQQFSDYHSELNMSSLELGDSALYFCASSKDRGGTYEQYFGPGTRLTVT.